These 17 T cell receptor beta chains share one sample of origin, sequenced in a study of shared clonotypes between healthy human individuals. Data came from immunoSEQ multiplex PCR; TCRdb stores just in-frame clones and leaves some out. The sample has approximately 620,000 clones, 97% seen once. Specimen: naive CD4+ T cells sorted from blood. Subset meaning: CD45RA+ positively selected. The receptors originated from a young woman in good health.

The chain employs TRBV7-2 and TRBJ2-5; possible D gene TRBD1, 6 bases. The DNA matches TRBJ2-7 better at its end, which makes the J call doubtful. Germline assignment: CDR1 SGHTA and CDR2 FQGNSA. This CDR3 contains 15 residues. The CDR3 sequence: CASSLTDSSSYEQYF. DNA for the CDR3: TGTGCCAGCAGCTTAACGGACAGCTCCTCCTACGAGCAGTACTTC.

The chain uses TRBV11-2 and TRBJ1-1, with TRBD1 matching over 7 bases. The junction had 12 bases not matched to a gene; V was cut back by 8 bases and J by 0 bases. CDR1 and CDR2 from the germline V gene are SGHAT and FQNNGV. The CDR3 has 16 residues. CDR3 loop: CASRTGYRGLNTEAFF. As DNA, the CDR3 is TGTGCCAGCCGTACGGGTTACAGGGGTTTGAACACTGAAGCTTTCTTT.

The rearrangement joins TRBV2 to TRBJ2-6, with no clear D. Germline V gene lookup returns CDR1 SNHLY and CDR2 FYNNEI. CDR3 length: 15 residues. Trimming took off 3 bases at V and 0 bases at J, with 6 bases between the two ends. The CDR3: CASSEYFSGANVLTF. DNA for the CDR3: TGTGCCAGCAGTGAGTATTTCTCTGGGGCCAACGTCCTGACTTTC.

CDR3 amino acids: CASRGLAGANVLTF. CDR3 sequence (DNA): TGTGCCAGCAGAGGACTAGCTGGGGCCAACGTCCTGACTTTC. J is TRBJ2-6 and V is TRBV2; the match to TRBD2 covers 7 bases. This CDR3 is 14 amino acids long. V gave up 6 bases and J gave up 2 bases; unmatched junction bases: 1. Germline V gives CDR1 SNHLY, CDR2 FYNNEI.

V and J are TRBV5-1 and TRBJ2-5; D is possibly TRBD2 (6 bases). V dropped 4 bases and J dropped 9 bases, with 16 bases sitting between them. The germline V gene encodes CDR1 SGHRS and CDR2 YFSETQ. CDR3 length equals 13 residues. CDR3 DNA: TGCGCCAGCAGCCAGGACACCTCGGGGGCCCAGTACTTC. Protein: CASSQDTSGAQYF.

CDR3 sequence reads: CASSRARTDTQYF. The CDR3 DNA is TGTGCCAGCAGCCGCGCACGGACAGATACGCAGTATTTT. This chain uses TRBV7-2 with TRBJ2-3; D remains ambiguous. Between the trimmed V and J ends, which lost 5 bases and 3 bases, there was a span of 9 bases. CDR1 is SGHTA, CDR2 FQGNSA, per germline. The CDR3 runs 13 residues.

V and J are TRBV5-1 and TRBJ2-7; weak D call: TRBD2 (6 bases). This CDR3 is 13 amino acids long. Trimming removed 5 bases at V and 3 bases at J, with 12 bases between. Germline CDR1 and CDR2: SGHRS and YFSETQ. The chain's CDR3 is CASSRESDYEQYF. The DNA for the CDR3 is TGCGCCAGCAGTCGGGAGTCCGACTACGAGCAGTACTTC.

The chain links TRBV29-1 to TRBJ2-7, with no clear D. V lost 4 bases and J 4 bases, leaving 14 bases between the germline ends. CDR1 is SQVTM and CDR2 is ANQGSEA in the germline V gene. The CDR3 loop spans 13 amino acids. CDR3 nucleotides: TGCAGCGTTGCTCGGGCTGTCGGGTACGAGCAGTACTTC. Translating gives CSVARAVGYEQYF.

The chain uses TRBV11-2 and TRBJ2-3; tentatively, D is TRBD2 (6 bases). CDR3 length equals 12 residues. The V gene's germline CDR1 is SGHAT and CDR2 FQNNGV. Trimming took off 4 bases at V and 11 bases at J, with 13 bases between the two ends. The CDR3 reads CASSSALGRQYF. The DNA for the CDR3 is TGTGCCAGCAGCTCCGCGCTCGGGAGGCAGTATTTT.

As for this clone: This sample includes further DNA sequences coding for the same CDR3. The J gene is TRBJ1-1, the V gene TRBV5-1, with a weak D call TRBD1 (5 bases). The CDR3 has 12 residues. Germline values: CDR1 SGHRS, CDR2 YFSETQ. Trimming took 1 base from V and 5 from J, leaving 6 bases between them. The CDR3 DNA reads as TGCGCCAGCAGCTTGCAGGGAACTGAAGCTTTCTTT. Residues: CASSLQGTEAFF.

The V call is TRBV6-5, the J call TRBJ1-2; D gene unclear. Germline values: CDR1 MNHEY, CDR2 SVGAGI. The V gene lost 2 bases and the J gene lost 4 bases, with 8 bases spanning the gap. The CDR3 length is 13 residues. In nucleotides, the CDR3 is TGTGCCAGCAGTTACGTCGGAAGCTATGGCTACACCTTC. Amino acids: CASSYVGSYGYTF.

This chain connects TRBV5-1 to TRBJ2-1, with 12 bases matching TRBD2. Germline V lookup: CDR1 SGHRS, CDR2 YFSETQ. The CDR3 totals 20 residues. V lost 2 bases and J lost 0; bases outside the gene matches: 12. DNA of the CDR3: TGCGCCAGCAGCTTCCCCGGGACTAGCGGGTCTTTGAGCTCCTACAATGAGCAGTTCTTC. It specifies CASSFPGTSGSLSSYNEQFF.

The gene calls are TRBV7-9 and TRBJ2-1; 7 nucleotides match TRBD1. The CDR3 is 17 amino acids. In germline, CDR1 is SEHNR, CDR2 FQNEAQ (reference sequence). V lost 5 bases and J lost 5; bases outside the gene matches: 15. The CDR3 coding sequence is TGTGCCAGCAGCCCACCCGCCGAAACAGGGGTCAACAATGAGCAGTTCTTC. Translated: CASSPPAETGVNNEQFF.

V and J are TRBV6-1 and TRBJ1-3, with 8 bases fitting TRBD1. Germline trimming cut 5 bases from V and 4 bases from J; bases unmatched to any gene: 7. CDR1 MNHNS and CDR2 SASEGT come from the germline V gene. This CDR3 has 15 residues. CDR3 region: CASSPRTGKGNTIYF. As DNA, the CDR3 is TGTGCCAGCAGTCCCAGGACAGGGAAAGGAAACACCATATATTTT.

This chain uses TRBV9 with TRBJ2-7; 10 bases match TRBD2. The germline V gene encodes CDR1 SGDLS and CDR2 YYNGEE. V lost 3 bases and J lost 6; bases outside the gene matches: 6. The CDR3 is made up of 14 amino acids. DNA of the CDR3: TGTGCCAGCAGCGCCGGACTAGCGGCCGCCGAGCAGTACTTC. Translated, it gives CASSAGLAAAEQYF.

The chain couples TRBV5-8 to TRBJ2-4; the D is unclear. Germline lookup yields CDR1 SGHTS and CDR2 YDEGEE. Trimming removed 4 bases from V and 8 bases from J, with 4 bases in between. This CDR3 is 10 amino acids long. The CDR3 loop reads CASSGYIQYF. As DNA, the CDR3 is TGTGCCAGCAGCGGGTACATTCAGTACTTC.

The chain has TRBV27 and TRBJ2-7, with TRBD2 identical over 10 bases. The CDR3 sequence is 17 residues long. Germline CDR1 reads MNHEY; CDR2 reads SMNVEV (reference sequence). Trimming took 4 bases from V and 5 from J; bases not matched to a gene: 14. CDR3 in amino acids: CASSSRRGSLAGDEQYF. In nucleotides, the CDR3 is TGTGCCAGCAGTTCACGCAGGGGGAGTCTAGCGGGAGACGAGCAGTACTTC.